Shown below are 25 T cell receptor beta chains from a single sample sequenced in a study of T cell changes during pregnancy in multiple sclerosis. Sequencing used immunoSEQ multiplex PCR; TCRdb keeps in-frame clones, though not all of them. The top ten hold around 2% of the sample, which has over 85,000 clones, approximately 90% seen once. Here the sequenced sample was peripheral blood, taken in the first trimester of pregnancy. The receptors were sampled from a female donor in good health, enrolled as a control in a pregnancy study.

The chain has TRBV19 and TRBJ1-5, with D unresolved. V was pared by 3 bases and J by 6 bases, with 12 bases between. Looked up from germline, CDR1 is LNHDA and CDR2 is SQIVND (reference sequence). The CDR3 is 14 residues long. CDR3 DNA sequence: TGTGCCAGTAGTATGAGGGAGAGGGTTCAGCCCCAGCATTTT. Translated: CASSMRERVQPQHF. The whole variable domain, filled in from reference TRBV19 and TRBJ1-5, reads DGGITQSPKYLFRKEGQNVTLSCEQNLNHDAMYWYRQDPGQGLRLIYYSQIVNDFQKGDIAEGYSVSREKKESFPLTVTSAQKNPTAFYLCASSMRERVQPQHFGDGTRLSIL.

The chain combines TRBV29-1 with TRBJ1-5; TRBD1 agrees at 9 bases. V lost 4 bases to trimming and J lost 5 bases; unmatched junction nucleotides: 3. The CDR3 loop spans 13 amino acids. Looked up from germline, CDR1 is SQVTM and CDR2 is ANQGSEA. In nucleotides, the CDR3 is TGCAGCGTTGGGGACAGGGTCGATCAGCCCCAGCATTTT. This encodes CSVGDRVDQPQHF.

The chain joins TRBV6-5 to TRBJ1-1, with unresolved D. V lost 2 bases and J lost 1, with 11 bases in between. Germline V CDR1 and CDR2: MNHEY, SVGAGI. CDR3 length: 15 amino acids. This chain's CDR3 is CASSYGEGWNTEAFF. Here the CDR3 DNA reads TGTGCCAGCAGTTACGGGGAGGGATGGAACACTGAAGCTTTCTTT.

The rearrangement links TRBV12-5 to TRBJ1-1, with D tentatively TRBD1 (5 bases). Germline-derived CDR1 and CDR2 are LGHNT and FRNRAP. The CDR3 length is 17 residues. Trimming stripped 7 bases from V and 1 base from J, with 22 bases between. The CDR3 nucleotides read TGTGCTAGTGCCATCGGGCAGCTCGGGGGTGGGAACACTGAAGCTTTCTTT. Its protein product is CASAIGQLGGGNTEAFF.

The chain is built from TRBV10-3 and TRBJ2-7; weak D call: TRBD2 (5 bases). Germline CDR1 reads ENHRY; CDR2 reads SYGVKD. CDR3 length: 12 amino acids. Trimming cost V 8 bases and J 2 bases, with 10 bases left between them. The CDR3 bases are TGTGCCATCGCGGGCGGACCCTACGAGCAGTACTTC. Its translation is CAIAGGPYEQYF.

This chain links TRBV5-1 with TRBJ1-4; the match to TRBD1 covers 8 bases. V dropped 1 base and J dropped 7; count of bases not matched to a gene: 12. Germline assignment: CDR1 SGHRS and CDR2 YFSETQ. CDR3 length: 17 residues. As DNA, the CDR3 is TGCGCCAGCAGCTTGTCGCCAGGGGGCGCAGTAACTGAAAAACTGTTTTTT. This encodes CASSLSPGGAVTEKLFF.

V gene TRBV19 combines with J gene TRBJ2-6; 7 positions match TRBD1. The CDR3 covers 16 residues. The J segment lost 1 base and the V segment lost 7 bases, leaving 7 bases of the junction unmatched. Looked up from germline, CDR1 is LNHDA and CDR2 is SQIVND (reference sequence). Written as DNA, the CDR3 is TGTGCCAGTACAAGGGGGCGCGGGTCTGGGGCCAACGTCCTGACTTTC. The encoded protein is CASTRGRGSGANVLTF.

The rearrangement joins TRBV2 to TRBJ2-2; 8 bases agree with TRBD2. CDR1 and CDR2 from the germline V gene are SNHLY and FYNNEI. V lost 8 bases, J lost 6 bases, and 11 bases stayed unmatched. This CDR3 has 15 residues. CDR3 sequence (DNA): TGTGCCAGCCTGGAGGAAGCGGGGGTACCCGGGGAGCTGTTTTTT. Protein product: CASLEEAGVPGELFF.

The genes are TRBV18 and TRBJ1-6, with D uncertain. CDR1 and CDR2 from the germline V gene are KGHSH and LQKENI. This CDR3 has 14 amino acids. Trimming took off 3 bases at V and 9 bases at J, with 12 bases between the two ends. The DNA for the CDR3 is TGTGCCAGCTCACCGAGCCAGGTGGGTTCACCCCTCCACTTT. This gives the protein CASSPSQVGSPLHF.

The genes are TRBV4-2 and TRBJ1-4, with D unclear. The CDR3 sequence is 15 residues long. Trimming removed 3 bases from V and 4 bases from J, with 12 bases in between. Germline V gene data show CDR1 as LGHNA and CDR2 as YNFKEQ. Written as DNA, the CDR3 is TGTGCCAGCAGCCACTCCCTGAGCCTTAATGAAAAACTGTTTTTT. Residues: CASSHSLSLNEKLFF.

The sample holds a few counts of this clone. The chain couples TRBV10-3 to TRBJ1-1; D is undetermined. Between the trimmed V and J ends, which lost 6 bases and 9 bases, there was a span of 11 bases. The CDR3 runs to 11 residues. Germline V gives CDR1 ENHRY, CDR2 SYGVKD. The CDR3 here is CAIREDSQAFF. The CDR3 nucleotides read TGTGCCATCAGAGAAGACTCTCAAGCTTTCTTT.

The CDR3 reads CASSYSRLSSPLHF. The CDR3 DNA is TGTGCCAGCAGTTACTCGAGGTTAAGTTCACCCCTCCACTTT. The chain links TRBV6-5 to TRBJ1-6; D gene unclear. The V gene lost 0 bases and the J gene lost 9 bases, with 9 bases spanning the gap. Germline V gene data show CDR1 as MNHEY and CDR2 as SVGAGI. The CDR3 sequence is 14 residues long.

The rearrangement links TRBV11-2 to TRBJ2-3, with 7 bases lining up with TRBD2. J was trimmed by 2 bases and V by 2 bases; bases with no gene match: 4. CDR1 is SGHAT and CDR2 is FQNNGV in the germline V gene. There are 15 residues in the CDR3. CDR3 in DNA: TGTGCCAGCAGCTTAAGCGGGGAAAACACAGATACGCAGTATTTT. It yields the protein CASSLSGENTDTQYF.

The rearrangement links TRBV18 to TRBJ2-3; 7 bases line up with TRBD2. CDR3 length: 14 amino acids. V lost 3 bases and J lost 1; bases outside the gene matches: 1. Germline-derived CDR1 and CDR2 are KGHSH and LQKENI. CDR3 amino acids: CASSPTSGTDTQYF. CDR3 DNA sequence: TGTGCCAGCTCACCTACTAGCGGCACAGATACGCAGTATTTT.

Turning to this clone: One junction end disagrees with the germline gene, perhaps due to a read error. The chain employs TRBV7-7 and TRBJ2-5; 10 bases fit TRBD1. Germline-derived CDR1 and CDR2 are SSHAT and FNYEAQ (reference sequence). The CDR3 runs 16 residues. The CDR3 region is CASSLQTGGARETQYF. CDR3 nucleotide sequence: TGTGCTAGCAGCCTTCAGACAGGGGGCGCGCGGGAGACCCAGTACTTC. The full variable domain, with the rest looked up from reference TRBV7-7 and TRBJ2-5, is GAGVSQSPRYKVTKRGQDVTLRCDPISSHATLYWYQQALGQGPEFLTYFNYEAQPDKSGLPSDRFSAERPEGSISTLTIQRTEQRDSAMYRCASSLQTGGARETQYFGPGTRLLVL.

This chain uses TRBV6-5 with TRBJ2-2, with 7 bases lining up with TRBD1. The J segment lost 5 bases and the V segment lost 7 bases, leaving 7 bases of the junction unmatched. Per germline, CDR1 MNHEY and CDR2 SVGAGI. This CDR3 comprises 14 residues. The CDR3 sequence is CASTGGWNTGELFF. Written as DNA, the CDR3 is TGTGCCAGCACAGGGGGATGGAATACCGGGGAGCTGTTTTTT.

CDR3 in DNA: TGTGCCAGCAGCGTAGGGGCCAGGCAAGAGACCCAGTACTTC. Amino acids: CASSVGARQETQYF. This chain uses TRBV9 with TRBJ2-5; D remains unclear. Germline CDR1 reads SGDLS; CDR2 reads YYNGEE. This CDR3 spans 14 amino acids. Trimming took off 0 bases at V and 2 bases at J, with 8 bases between the two ends.

J is TRBJ2-1 and V is TRBV4-2; TRBD1 agrees at 7 bases. The CDR3 loop spans 15 amino acids. The trim removed 3 bases at V and 4 bases at J, leaving 6 bases unmatched. Germline CDR1 and CDR2: LGHNA and YNFKEQ. The CDR3, as DNA: TGTGCCAGCAGCCATCCGGGACAGCCTTACAATGAGCAGTTCTTC. Amino acids: CASSHPGQPYNEQFF.

The gene calls are TRBV12-5 and TRBJ1-2; possible D gene TRBD1, 5 bases. Germline V gives CDR1 LGHNT, CDR2 FRNRAP. CDR3 length equals 14 residues. V lost 5 bases to trimming and J lost 8 bases, with 18 bases between them. The CDR3 spells CASGPQGLREGYTF. CDR3 nucleotides: TGTGCTAGTGGTCCCCAGGGACTTAGGGAAGGCTACACCTTC. The variable domain in full, completed from reference TRBV12-5 and TRBJ1-2, reads DARVTQTPRHKVTEMGQEVTMRCQPILGHNTVFWYRQTMMQGLELLAYFRNRAPLDDSGMPKDRFSAEMPDATLATLKIQPSEPRDSAVYFCASGPQGLREGYTFGSGTRLTVV.

The chain is built from TRBV5-4 and TRBJ1-3; TRBD1 is a possible D gene (5 bases). The V gene's germline CDR1 is SGHNT and CDR2 YYREEE (reference sequence). The CDR3 length is 16 residues. Trimming took 5 bases from V and 2 from J, leaving 17 bases between them. This CDR3 reads CASRKFGAEAGNTIYF. CDR3 sequence (DNA): TGTGCCAGCAGAAAATTTGGGGCTGAGGCTGGAAACACCATATATTTT.

This clone has a handful of counts. This chain connects TRBV4-1 to TRBJ2-7; D perhaps matches TRBD1 (5 bases). The germline V gene encodes CDR1 MGHRA and CDR2 YSYEKL. The ends were cut back, 4 bases at V and 2 bases at J, with 15 bases in the middle. The CDR3 is made up of 15 amino acids. The CDR3 spells CASSPVSTGTYEQYF. The CDR3 DNA sequence: TGCGCCAGCAGCCCAGTTTCTACAGGTACCTACGAGCAGTACTTC.

The V gene is TRBV6-5, the J gene TRBJ1-3; no clear D gene. V was clipped by 0 bases and J by 4 bases, with 10 bases between them. CDR1 is MNHEY, CDR2 SVGAGI, per germline. CDR3 length: 15 amino acids. CDR3 amino acids: CASSYSYSIGNTIYF. The CDR3 DNA reads as TGTGCCAGCAGTTACTCTTACAGTATCGGAAACACCATATATTTT.

This chain uses TRBV6-6 with TRBJ1-6; no firm D call. Germline lookup yields CDR1 MNHNY and CDR2 SVGAGI (reference sequence). V lost 0 bases, J lost 13 bases, and 7 bases lay in between. CDR3 length: 12 amino acids. This chain's CDR3 is CASSYSSGPLHF. CDR3 DNA sequence: TGTGCCAGCAGTTACTCAAGCGGTCCCCTCCACTTT.

This chain uses TRBV5-6 with TRBJ1-4; D not certain. Germline V lookup: CDR1 SGHDT, CDR2 YYEEEE. The CDR3 totals 15 residues. V lost 4 bases, J lost 6 bases, and 16 bases lay in between. CDR3 coding DNA: TGTGCCAGCAGCACCCAAATGAGTGCCTATGAAAAACTGTTTTTT. Its protein is CASSTQMSAYEKLFF.

The chain links TRBV4-3 to TRBJ1-2, with D perhaps matching TRBD1 (6 bases). Trimming removed 0 bases from V and 8 bases from J, with 16 bases in between. The CDR3 extends over 15 amino acids. Germline values: CDR1 LGHNA, CDR2 YSLEER. The CDR3 region is CASSQDAGAYRGYTF. The CDR3 DNA reads as TGCGCCAGCAGCCAAGATGCAGGGGCCTACCGGGGCTACACCTTC.